These T cell receptor beta chains were read from a single sample in a study of tumor-infiltrating lymphocytes in primary liver carcinoma. TCRdb passed the multiplex PCR reads through MiXCR, listing each CDR3 protein once. Of 30,000 to 35,000 distinct CDR3 sequences listed, 76% are singletons. What was sequenced was liver tumor tissue from sampling region 5. These receptors all come from a man aged 35 to 55 with primary liver carcinoma and hepatitis B virus infection. The CDR3 runs from the conserved cysteine through the conserved F or W. Each record gives: clone size, V gene, D gene, J gene, CDR3 DNA, CDR3 protein. D genes are given only for firm matches. Rows may omit the clone size; those that give it use once, few, many or a size class.

size: once; V: TRBV28; D: -; J: TRBJ1-5; DNA: TGTGCTAGCTGTTTACGTCCCGGCAGGTCGCTGTCGCCCCAGCATTTT; CDR3: CASCLRPGRSLSPQHF
size: -; V: TRBV5-4; D: TRBD2; J: TRBJ2-3; DNA: TGTGCCAGCAGTGGACTAACGGGAGGGCCTACAAGCACAGATACGCAGTATTTT; CDR3: CASSGLTGGPTSTDTQYF
size: -; V: TRBV5-4; D: -; J: TRBJ2-3; DNA: TGTGCCAGCGGGCGGCCAGGGTCAGATACGCAGTATTTT; CDR3: CASGRPGSDTQYF
size: -; V: TRBV6-2/TRBV6-3; D: TRBD2; J: TRBJ2-3; DNA: TGTGCCAGCAATTACCTTCCTAGCGGGTTTAGCACAGATACGCAGTATTTT; CDR3: CASNYLPSGFSTDTQYF
size: -; V: TRBV11-2; D: -; J: TRBJ2-7; DNA: TGTACAAGCAGCTTAGTCATAGGCGGCTATGAGCAGTACTTC; CDR3: CTSSLVIGGYEQYF
size: few; V: TRBV20-1; D: -; J: TRBJ1-3; DNA: TGCAGTGCCCCCAATGACAGAAACCAGGGAAACACCATATATTTT; CDR3: CSAPNDRNQGNTIYF
size: medium-sized; V: TRBV29-1; D: -; J: TRBJ2-7; DNA: TGCAGCGTATTCAGCAACTCCTACGAGCAGTACTTC; CDR3: CSVFSNSYEQYF
size: -; V: TRBV29-1; D: -; J: TRBJ2-1; DNA: TGCAGCGCCCGCTCAGGAGTGAATGAGCAGTTCTTC; CDR3: CSARSGVNEQFF
size: many; V: TRBV6-1; D: -; J: TRBJ1-3; DNA: TGTGCCAGCAGTACCCCGGGGAGGGGGAGGATAAACACCATATATTTT; CDR3: CASSTPGRGRINTIYF
size: -; V: TRBV4-1; D: -; J: TRBJ2-1; DNA: TGCGCCAGCGGCCCGCTCGGTAACAACAACGAGCAGTTCTTC; CDR3: CASGPLGNNNEQFF
size: -; V: TRBV11-2; D: TRBD1; J: TRBJ2-6; DNA: TGTGCCAGCATCTCGGGGACAGGTCCTGGGGCCAACGTCCTGAGTTTC; CDR3: CASISGTGPGANVLSF
size: -; V: TRBV12-3/TRBV12-4; D: -; J: TRBJ2-1; DNA: TGTGGCACAACTCATGGGTCCGCCTACAATGAGCAGTTCTTC; CDR3: CGTTHGSAYNEQFF
size: medium-sized; V: TRBV6-6; D: -; J: TRBJ2-1; DNA: TGTGCCAGCAGTCATGGGACCTATACCTTAGATGAGCAGTTCTTC; CDR3: CASSHGTYTLDEQFF
size: -; V: TRBV7-8; D: -; J: TRBJ2-1; DNA: TGTACCAGTAGCCCGCTTGGAGGCTCAGCAGTCTCCTACAATGAGCAGTTCTTC; CDR3: CTSSPLGGSAVSYNEQFF
size: -; V: TRBV10-2; D: -; J: TRBJ2-1; DNA: TGCGCCAGCAGGGGGATACTAGGGGAATACAATGAGCAGTTCTTC; CDR3: CASRGILGEYNEQFF
size: -; V: TRBV6-1; D: -; J: TRBJ2-1; DNA: TGTGCCATCCGTGCCCCCGGATTAGCAGCCTACAATGAGCAGTTCTTC; CDR3: CAIRAPGLAAYNEQFF
size: -; V: TRBV12-5; D: -; J: TRBJ1-1; DNA: TGTGTTAGTGGTTTGGGTCAGGGCCGAGCATTCTTT; CDR3: CVSGLGQGRAFF
size: -; V: TRBV28; D: TRBD2; J: TRBJ2-7; DNA: TGTGCCTGCAGTCCCAGCGGGGGGACGGGCAATGAGCAGTACTTC; CDR3: CACSPSGGTGNEQYF
size: -; V: TRBV6-1; D: -; J: TRBJ2-2; DNA: TGTGCCAGCAGCGTACTGGCAGAAACGGTCGGGGAGCTGTTTTTT; CDR3: CASSVLAETVGELFF
size: -; V: TRBV11-2; D: -; J: TRBJ2-7; DNA: TGTGCCAGAAGCACCCGCCACCTGACCTACGAGCAGTACTTC; CDR3: CARSTRHLTYEQYF
size: -; V: TRBV11-2; D: -; J: TRBJ2-7; DNA: TGTACCAGCAGCCCCCGCCGCCTGACCTACGAGCAATTCTTC; CDR3: CTSSPRRLTYEQFF